This T cell receptor beta chain was sequenced for a study of beta chain features in type 1 diabetes listed by TCRdb under 2018. Context from the whole study: Mean age, gender distribution, total cell number and subset yield did not differ between patients and healthy donors. A total of under 140,000,000 sorted cells were examined across all samples, and the number of cells per subset was strongly correlated with RNA yield. Naive and central memory subsets were obtained from all 30 or so donors, but regulatory and stem cell-like memory subsets were isolated from only 8 patients and roughly 8 healthy donors. In the study, recently diagnosed type 1 diabetes patients and matched healthy donors were compared on the TCRB repertoires of their sorted circulating CD4+ T cell subsets.

The entire isolated RNA was reverse transcribed using the High Capacity cDNA Reverse Transcription Kit, and thus expressed TCRB transcripts were sequenced. Deep immunoSEQ sequencing was applied to naive, central memory and regulatory T cell samples, giving an average of roughly 3.5 million total reads per sample. After sorted cells were lysed in RLT buffer, RNA was extracted with DNase-treated RNeasy Micro or Mini kits, with the choice depending on cell number. To prevent cross-contamination, each cell subset was processed individually, whereas patient and healthy donor samples were processed jointly. The immunoSEQ multiplex PCR was used to amplify TCRB sequences from cDNA, generating 87-bp fragments that spanned the CDR3 region. Sequencing of the amplicons was performed on the Illumina HiSeq platform. From the authors' description of their analysis: Synthetic template baselines were used to correct PCR bias computationally, reads within Hamming distance 2 were collapsed together, and singletons that could not be merged were discarded. Reads were aligned to IMGT to assign V, D and J genes, CDR3 length, and insertions or deletions at six rearrangement sites. Clonotype counts were normalized to sorted cell number within each subset before computing true diversity and Gini coefficients with the tcR R package. The overlap coefficient, calculated on TCRB nucleotide sequences, was used to quantify repertoire sharing. TCRdb obtained this table from immuneACCESS and retained in-frame rearrangements with V and J assigned. These tables miss some clones; where compared with another copy, unresolved V genes account for less than half of the shortfall, and the remainder is unexplained. For V, J and clone size, that table is used; D and trimming come from the DNA. This sample gives some 160,000 clones in total; just over 8% of them show up just once. The ten largest clones take up more than 0.45% of the sample.

Each donor gave one peripheral blood draw, averaging roughly 120 mL, which was collected into heparinised tubes. A BD FACSAria II was used to sort naive, central memory, regulatory and stem cell-like memory CD4+ T cells with a panel that included CD45RO, CCR7, CD25, CD127, CD95 and CD27. Purity was above 95% for every sorted population. PBMCs were isolated right away by Lymphoprep density gradient centrifugation and were stained directly, without culture. So that batch effects would be minimized, each experiment stained and sorted samples in pairs, pairing one healthy donor with one patient. Study-level results and caveats: PCR might favor shorter templates, but patient and control samples were amplified and corrected together, so any skew would affect both groups equally. Sequencing cDNA rather than genomic DNA could over-represent highly expressing activated cells, although activation and CD3 levels did not differ between groups. Patients with type 1 diabetes made fewer insertions and deleted more nucleotides at VDJ recombination sites, implying thymic rearrangement abnormalities. Naive, central memory and regulatory TCRB repertoires appeared to be more similar among patients than among healthy donors. HLA sub-analyses involved small numbers of individuals, so any influence of HLA type on TCRB rearrangement remained unresolved. A moderate but significant shortening of TCRB CDR3 length was observed in type 1 diabetes patients in all four CD4+ subsets.

A few counts support this clone. Its binding antigen is unknown. No base quality values were provided; no much bigger clone lies one nucleotide off. Trimming removed 2 bases from V and 6 bases from J, leaving 13 bases between the germline ends. From the cysteine up to the phenylalanine, the CDR3 has a length of 14 residues. Here the CDR3 DNA is all that survives: 42 bases in frame from base 1. Based on the germline V gene, the CDR1 and CDR2 sequences are SGDLS and YYNGEE. The sequenced sample consisted of central memory CD4+ T cells from blood. The source of this sequence is a young woman with type 1 diabetes. The sequence is built from TRBV9 and TRBJ2-3; TRBD2 is possibly the D segment (6 matching bases). The CDR3 is CASSVTTGEDTQYF. The DNA is TGTGCCAGCAGCGTCACTACGGGAGAGGATACGCAGTATTTT.